This TCR beta chain was identified in a study of early T cells in non-severe SARS-CoV-2 infection. MiXCR, applied by TCRdb to the 5' RACE reads, yields one record per CDR3 protein. This table has more than 75,000 distinct CDR3 sequences, about 13% appearing once. CDR3 length equals 17 residues. Germline V gives CDR1 MGHRA, CDR2 YSYEKL. The junction had 12 bases not matched to a gene; V was cut back by 3 bases and J by 4 bases. J is TRBJ1-5 and V is TRBV4-1; 7 nucleotides match TRBD1. The sequence was collected from an adult who was a healthcare worker with PCR-confirmed SARS-CoV-2 infection or an uninfected control (not recorded which). The specimen sequenced was whole blood. In nucleotides, the CDR3 is TGCGCCAGCAGCCAGGCTACCTCTCAGGGGGGTAATCAGCCCCAGCATTTT. It is translated as CASSQATSQGGNQPQHF.